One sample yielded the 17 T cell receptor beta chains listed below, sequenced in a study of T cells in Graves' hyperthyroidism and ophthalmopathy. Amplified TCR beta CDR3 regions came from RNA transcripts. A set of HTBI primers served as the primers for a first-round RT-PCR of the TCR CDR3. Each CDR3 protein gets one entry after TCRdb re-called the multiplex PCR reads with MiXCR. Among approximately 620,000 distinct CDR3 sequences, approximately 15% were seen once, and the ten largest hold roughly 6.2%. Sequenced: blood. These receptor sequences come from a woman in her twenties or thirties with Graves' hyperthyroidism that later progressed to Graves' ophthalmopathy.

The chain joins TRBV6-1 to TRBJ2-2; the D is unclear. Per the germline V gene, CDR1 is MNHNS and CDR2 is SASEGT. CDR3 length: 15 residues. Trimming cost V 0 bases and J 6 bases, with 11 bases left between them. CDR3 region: CASSEAHGESGELFF. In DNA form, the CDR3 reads TGTGCCAGCAGTGAAGCGCATGGGGAATCCGGGGAGCTGTTTTTT.

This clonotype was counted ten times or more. The CDR3 DNA reads as TGTGCCAGCAGTACACACGGGACAGCCTCTGAAGCTTTCTTT. Amino acid sequence: CASSTHGTASEAFF. The chain recombines TRBV28 with TRBJ1-1; TRBD1 matches at 7 bases. The germline V gene encodes CDR1 MDHEN and CDR2 SYDVKM. This CDR3 has 14 amino acids. The junction had 9 bases not matched to a gene; V was cut back by 5 bases and J by 6 bases.

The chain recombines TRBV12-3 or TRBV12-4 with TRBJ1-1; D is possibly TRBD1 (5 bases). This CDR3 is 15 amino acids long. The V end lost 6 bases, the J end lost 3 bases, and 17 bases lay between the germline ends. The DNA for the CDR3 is TGTGCCAGCAGGGGGGGGGGGGTTATTGACACTGAAGCTTTCTTT. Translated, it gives CASRGGGVIDTEAFF.

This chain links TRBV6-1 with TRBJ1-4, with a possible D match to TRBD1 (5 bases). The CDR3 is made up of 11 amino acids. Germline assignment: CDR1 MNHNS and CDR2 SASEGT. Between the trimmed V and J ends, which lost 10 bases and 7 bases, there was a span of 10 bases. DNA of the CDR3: TGTGCCACGGGCGGGGGTGAAAAACTGTTTTTT. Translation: CATGGGEKLFF.

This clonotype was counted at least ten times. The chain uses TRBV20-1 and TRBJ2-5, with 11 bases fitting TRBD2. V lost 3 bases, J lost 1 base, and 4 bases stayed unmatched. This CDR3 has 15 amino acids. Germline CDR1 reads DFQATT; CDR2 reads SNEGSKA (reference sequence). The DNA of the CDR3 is TGCAGTGCTAGGCCGGGACTAGCGGTCCAAGAGACCCAGTACTTC. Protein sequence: CSARPGLAVQETQYF.

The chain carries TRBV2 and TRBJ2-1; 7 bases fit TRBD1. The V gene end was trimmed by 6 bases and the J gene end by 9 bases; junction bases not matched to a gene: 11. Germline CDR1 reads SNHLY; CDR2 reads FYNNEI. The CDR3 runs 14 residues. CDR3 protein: CASRNRPGGGEQFF. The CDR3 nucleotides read TGTGCCAGCAGAAACAGACCAGGGGGTGGTGAGCAGTTCTTC.

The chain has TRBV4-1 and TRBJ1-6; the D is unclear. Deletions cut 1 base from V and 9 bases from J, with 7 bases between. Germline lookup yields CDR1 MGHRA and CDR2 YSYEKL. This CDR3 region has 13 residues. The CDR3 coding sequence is TGCGCCAGCAGCCAAGCTGTGGTTTCACCCCTCCACTTT. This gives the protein CASSQAVVSPLHF.

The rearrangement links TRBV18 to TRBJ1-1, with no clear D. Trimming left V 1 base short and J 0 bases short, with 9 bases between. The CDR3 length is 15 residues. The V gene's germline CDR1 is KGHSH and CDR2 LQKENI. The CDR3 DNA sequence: TGTGCCAGCTCACCACGTCGAGACATGAACACTGAAGCTTTCTTT. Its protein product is CASSPRRDMNTEAFF.

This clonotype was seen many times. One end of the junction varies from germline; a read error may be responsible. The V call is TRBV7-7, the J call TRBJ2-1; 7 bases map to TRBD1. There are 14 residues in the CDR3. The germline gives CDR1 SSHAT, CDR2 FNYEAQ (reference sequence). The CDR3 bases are TGTGCTAGCAGCTTAGGGACAGCCTACAATGAGCAGTTCTTC. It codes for CASSLGTAYNEQFF.

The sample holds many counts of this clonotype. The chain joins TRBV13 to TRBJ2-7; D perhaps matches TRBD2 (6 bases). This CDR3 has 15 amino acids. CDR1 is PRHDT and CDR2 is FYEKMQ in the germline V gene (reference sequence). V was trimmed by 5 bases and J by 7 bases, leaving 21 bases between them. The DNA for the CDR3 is TGTGCCAGCAGCGTGGCCCGGGACTTCCCTTATGAGCAGTACTTC. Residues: CASSVARDFPYEQYF.

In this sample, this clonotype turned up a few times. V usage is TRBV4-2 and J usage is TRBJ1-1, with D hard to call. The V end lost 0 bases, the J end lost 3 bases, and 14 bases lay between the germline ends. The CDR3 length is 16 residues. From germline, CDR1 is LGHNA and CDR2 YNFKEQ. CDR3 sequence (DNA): TGTGCCAGCAGCCAAGAACCCGGCGCGGAGGACACTGAAGCTTTCTTT. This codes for CASSQEPGAEDTEAFF.

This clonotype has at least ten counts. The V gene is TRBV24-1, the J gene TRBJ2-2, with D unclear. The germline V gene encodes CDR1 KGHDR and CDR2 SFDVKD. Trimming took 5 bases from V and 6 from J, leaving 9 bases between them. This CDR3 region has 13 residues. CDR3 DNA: TGTGCCACCAGTGTTTTACCATCCGGGGAGCTGTTTTTT. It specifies CATSVLPSGELFF.

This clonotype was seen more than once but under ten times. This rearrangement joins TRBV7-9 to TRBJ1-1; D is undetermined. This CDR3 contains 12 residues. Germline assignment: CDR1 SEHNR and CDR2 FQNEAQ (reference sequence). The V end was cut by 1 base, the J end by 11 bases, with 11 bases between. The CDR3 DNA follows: TGTGCCAGCAGCTTAGACTACAATGTGGCTTTCTTT. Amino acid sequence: CASSLDYNVAFF.

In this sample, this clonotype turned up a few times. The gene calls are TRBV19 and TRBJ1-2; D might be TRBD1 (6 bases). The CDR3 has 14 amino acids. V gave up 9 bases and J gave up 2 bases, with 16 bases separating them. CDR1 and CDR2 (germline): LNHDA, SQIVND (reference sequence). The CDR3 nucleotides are TGTGCCAGCAACCCGGACAGTCTAAACTATGGCTACACCTTC. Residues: CASNPDSLNYGYTF.

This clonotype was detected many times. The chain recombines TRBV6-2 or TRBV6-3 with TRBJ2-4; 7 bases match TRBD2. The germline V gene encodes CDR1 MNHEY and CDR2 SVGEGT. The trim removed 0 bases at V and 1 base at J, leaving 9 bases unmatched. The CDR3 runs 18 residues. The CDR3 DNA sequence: TGTGCCAGCAGTTACTCGCCTAGCGGTTGGGAGGCCAAAAACATTCAGTACTTC. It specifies CASSYSPSGWEAKNIQYF.

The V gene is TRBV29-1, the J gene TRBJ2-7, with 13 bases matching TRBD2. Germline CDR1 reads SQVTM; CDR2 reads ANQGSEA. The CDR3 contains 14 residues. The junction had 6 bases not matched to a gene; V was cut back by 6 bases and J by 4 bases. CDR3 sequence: CSVVPGLAGYEQYF. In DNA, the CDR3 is TGCAGCGTCGTCCCGGGACTAGCGGGATACGAGCAGTACTTC.

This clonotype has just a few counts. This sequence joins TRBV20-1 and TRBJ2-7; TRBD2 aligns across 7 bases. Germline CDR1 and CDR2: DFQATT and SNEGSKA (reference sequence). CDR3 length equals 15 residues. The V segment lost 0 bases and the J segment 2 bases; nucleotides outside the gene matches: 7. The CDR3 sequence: CSARDSQGGTYEQYF. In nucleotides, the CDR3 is TGCAGTGCTAGAGATTCCCAGGGAGGGACCTACGAGCAGTACTTC.